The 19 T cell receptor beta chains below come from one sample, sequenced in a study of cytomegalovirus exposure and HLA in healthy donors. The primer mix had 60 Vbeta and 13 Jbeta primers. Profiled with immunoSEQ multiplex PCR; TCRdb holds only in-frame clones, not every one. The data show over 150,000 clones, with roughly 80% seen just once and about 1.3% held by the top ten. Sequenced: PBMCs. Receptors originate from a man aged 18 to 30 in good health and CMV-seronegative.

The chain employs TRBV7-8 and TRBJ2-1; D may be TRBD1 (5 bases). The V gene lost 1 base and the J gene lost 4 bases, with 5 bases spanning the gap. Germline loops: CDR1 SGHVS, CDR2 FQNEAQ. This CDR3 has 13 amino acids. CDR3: CASSLGQYNEQFF. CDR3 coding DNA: TGTGCCAGCAGCTTAGGACAGTACAATGAGCAGTTCTTC.

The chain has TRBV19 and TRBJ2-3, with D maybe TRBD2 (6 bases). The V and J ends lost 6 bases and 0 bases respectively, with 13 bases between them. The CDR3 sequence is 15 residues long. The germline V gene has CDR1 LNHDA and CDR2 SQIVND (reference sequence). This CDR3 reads CASRWASGSTDTQYF. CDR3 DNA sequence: TGTGCCAGTAGATGGGCCAGCGGGAGCACAGATACGCAGTATTTT. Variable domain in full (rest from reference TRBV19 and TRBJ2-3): DGGITQSPKYLFRKEGQNVTLSCEQNLNHDAMYWYRQDPGQGLRLIYYSQIVNDFQKGDIAEGYSVSREKKESFPLTVTSAQKNPTAFYLCASRWASGSTDTQYFGPGTRLTVL.

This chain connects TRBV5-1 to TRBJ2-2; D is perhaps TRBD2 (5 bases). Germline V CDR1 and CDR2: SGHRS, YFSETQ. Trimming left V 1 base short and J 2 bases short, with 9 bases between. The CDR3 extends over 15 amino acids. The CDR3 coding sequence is TGCGCCAGCAGCTTGTCGCTAGCTAACACCGGGGAGCTGTTTTTT. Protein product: CASSLSLANTGELFF.

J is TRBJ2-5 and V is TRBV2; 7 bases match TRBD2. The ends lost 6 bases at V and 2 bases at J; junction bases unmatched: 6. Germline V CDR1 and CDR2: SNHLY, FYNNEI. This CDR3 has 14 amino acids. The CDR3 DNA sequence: TGTGCCAGCAGCCGGGACTACAATCAAGAGACCCAGTACTTC. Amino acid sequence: CASSRDYNQETQYF.

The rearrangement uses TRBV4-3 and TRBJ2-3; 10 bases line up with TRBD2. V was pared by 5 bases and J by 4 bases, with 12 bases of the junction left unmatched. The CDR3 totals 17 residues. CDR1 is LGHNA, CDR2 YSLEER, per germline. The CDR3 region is CASSTSEEREGADTQYF. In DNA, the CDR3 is TGCGCCAGCAGCACCTCCGAGGAGCGGGAGGGCGCAGATACGCAGTATTTT.

Here the CDR3 reads CASSYSGLWNTEAFF. The CDR3 nucleotides read TGTGCCAGCAGTTATTCCGGTCTCTGGAACACTGAAGCTTTCTTT. V and J are TRBV6-9 and TRBJ1-1, with D unresolved. The germline CDR1 and CDR2 sequences are MNHGY and SVAAGI. The V gene lost 0 bases and the J gene lost 1 base, with 9 bases spanning the gap. This CDR3 spans 15 amino acids.

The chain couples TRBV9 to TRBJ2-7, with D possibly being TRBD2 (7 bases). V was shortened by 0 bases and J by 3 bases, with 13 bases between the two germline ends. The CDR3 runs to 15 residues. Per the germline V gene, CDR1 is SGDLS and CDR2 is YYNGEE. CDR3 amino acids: CASSVEGGGDYEQYF. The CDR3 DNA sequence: TGTGCCAGCAGCGTAGAGGGAGGGGGGGACTACGAGCAGTACTTC.

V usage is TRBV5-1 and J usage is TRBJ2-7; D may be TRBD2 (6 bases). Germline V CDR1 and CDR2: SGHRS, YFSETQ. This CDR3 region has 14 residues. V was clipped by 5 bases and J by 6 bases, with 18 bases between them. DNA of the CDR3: TGCGCCAGCAGGAGGGATGCGGGGCCGGGCGAGCAGTACTTC. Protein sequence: CASRRDAGPGEQYF.

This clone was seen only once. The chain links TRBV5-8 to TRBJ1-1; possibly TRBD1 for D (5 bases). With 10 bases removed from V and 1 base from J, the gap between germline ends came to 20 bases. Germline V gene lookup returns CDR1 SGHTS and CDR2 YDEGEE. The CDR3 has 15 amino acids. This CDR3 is CAPPGFPLENTEAFF. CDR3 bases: TGTGCCCCCCCAGGGTTTCCCCTTGAGAACACTGAAGCTTTCTTT.

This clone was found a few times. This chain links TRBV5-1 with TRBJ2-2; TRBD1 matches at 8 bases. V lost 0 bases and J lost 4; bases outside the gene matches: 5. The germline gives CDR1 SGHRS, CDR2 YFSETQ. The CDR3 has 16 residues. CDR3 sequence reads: CASSLAQGAGTGELFF. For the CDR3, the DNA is TGCGCCAGCAGCTTGGCGCAGGGGGCTGGCACCGGGGAGCTGTTTTTT.

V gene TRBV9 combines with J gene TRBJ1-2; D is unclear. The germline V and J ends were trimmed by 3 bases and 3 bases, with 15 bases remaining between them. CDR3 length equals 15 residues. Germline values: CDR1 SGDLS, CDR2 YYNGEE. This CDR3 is CASSARGGKDYGYTF. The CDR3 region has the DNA TGTGCCAGCAGCGCACGGGGAGGGAAGGACTATGGCTACACCTTC.

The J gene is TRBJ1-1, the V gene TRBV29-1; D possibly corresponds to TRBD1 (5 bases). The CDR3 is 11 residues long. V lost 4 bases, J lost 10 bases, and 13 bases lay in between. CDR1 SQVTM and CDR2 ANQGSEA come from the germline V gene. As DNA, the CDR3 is TGCAGCGTTGCTAGCAGGGAGGTAGCTTTCTTT. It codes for CSVASREVAFF.

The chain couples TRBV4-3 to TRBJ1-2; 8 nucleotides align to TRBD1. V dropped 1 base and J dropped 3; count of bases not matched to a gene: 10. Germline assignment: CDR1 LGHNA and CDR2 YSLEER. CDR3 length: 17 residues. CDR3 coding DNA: TGCGCCAGCAGCCAAGTCCCGGGACAGGTCTCTTACTATGGCTACACCTTC. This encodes CASSQVPGQVSYYGYTF.

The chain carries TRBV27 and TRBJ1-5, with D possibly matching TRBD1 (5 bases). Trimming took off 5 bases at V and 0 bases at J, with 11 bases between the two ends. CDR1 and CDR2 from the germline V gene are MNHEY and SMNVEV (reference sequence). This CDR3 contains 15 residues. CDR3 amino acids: CASSPTGYSNQPQHF. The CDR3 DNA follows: TGTGCCAGCAGTCCAACAGGTTATAGCAATCAGCCCCAGCATTTT.

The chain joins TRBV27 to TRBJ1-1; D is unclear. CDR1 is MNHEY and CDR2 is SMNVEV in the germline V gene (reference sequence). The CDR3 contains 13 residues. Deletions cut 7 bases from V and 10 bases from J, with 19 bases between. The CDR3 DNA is TGTGCCAGCAACCCTCGGGGTCCGAGGCGAGCTTTCTTT. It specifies CASNPRGPRRAFF.

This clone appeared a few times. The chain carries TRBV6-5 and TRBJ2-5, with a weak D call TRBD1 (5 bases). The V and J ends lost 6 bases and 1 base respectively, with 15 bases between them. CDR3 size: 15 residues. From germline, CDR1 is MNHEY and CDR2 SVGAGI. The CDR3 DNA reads TGTGCCAGCAGCCAGGGCTGGGCGAGCCAAGAGACCCAGTACTTC. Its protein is CASSQGWASQETQYF.

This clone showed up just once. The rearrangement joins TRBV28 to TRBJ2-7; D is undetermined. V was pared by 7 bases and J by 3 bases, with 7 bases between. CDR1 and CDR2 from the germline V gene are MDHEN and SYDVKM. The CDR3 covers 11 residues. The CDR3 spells CASTSYYEQYF. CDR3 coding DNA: TGTGCCAGCACCTCCTACTACGAGCAGTACTTC.

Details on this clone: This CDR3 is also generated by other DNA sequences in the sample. CDR3 nucleotides: TGTGCCAGCAGCTCGCTGGGGGAGGAGGGTGAAAAACTGTTTTTT. Encoded protein: CASSSLGEEGEKLFF. The chain couples TRBV7-9 to TRBJ1-4, with D perhaps TRBD1 (5 bases). V was trimmed by 4 bases and J by 7 bases, leaving 16 bases between them. The germline V gene encodes CDR1 SEHNR and CDR2 FQNEAQ (reference sequence). This CDR3 has 15 amino acids.

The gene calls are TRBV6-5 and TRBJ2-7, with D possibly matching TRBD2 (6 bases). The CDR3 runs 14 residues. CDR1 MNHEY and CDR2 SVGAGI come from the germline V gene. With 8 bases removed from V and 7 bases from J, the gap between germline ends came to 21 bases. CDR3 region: CASRPPAGGREQYF. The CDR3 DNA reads TGTGCCAGCCGACCCCCAGCCGGAGGGCGAGAGCAGTACTTC.